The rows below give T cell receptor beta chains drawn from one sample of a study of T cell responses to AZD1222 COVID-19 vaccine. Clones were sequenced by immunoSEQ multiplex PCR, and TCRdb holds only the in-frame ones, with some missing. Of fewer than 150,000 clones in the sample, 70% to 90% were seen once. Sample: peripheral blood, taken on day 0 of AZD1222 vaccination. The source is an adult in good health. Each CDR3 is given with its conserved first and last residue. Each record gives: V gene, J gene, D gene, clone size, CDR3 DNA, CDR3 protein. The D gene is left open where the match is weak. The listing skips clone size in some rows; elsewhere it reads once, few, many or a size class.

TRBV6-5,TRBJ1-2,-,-,TGTGCCAGCAGTTCTCCAGCATATGGCTACACCTTC,CASSSPAYGYTF
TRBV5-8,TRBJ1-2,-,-,TGTGCCAGCAGCTTGACGCTCTTCAGGAGTACCCATGGCTACACCTTC,CASSLTLFRSTHGYTF
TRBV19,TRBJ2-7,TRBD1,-,TGTGCCAGTAGTATTGACAGGGGCCTCTCCTACGAGCAGTACTTC,CASSIDRGLSYEQYF
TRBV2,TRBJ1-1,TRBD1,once,TGTGCCAGCAGTGTATTCACAGGGGGGAGTAGGATCACTGAAGCTTTCTTT,CASSVFTGGSRITEAFF
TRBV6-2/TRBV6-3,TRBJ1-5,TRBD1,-,TGTGCCAGCAGTCCAGGGGGATTCCCGGGACAGGGAACTAAGTCCCAGCATTTT,CASSPGGFPGQGTKSQHF
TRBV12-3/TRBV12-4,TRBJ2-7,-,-,TGTGCCAGCAGTTACGGGGATGCCTACGAGCAGTACTTC,CASSYGDAYEQYF
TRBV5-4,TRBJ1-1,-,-,TGTGCCAGCAGCTTGCAAGGGGGGACTGAAGCTTTCTTT,CASSLQGGTEAFF
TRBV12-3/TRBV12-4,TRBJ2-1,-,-,TGTGCCAGCAGTTCTCAGGGAAATGAGCAGTTCTTC,CASSSQGNEQFF
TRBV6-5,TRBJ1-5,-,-,TGTGCCAGCAGGAGACAGGTCAATCAGCCCCAGCATTTT,CASRRQVNQPQHF
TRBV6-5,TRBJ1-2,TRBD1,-,TGTGCCAGCAGTCGACAATACCAGGGGGCGCATGGCTACACCTTC,CASSRQYQGAHGYTF
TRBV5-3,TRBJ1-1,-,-,TGTGCCAGATCACTTACTGAAGCTTTCTTT,CARSLTEAFF